The sequence of this T cell receptor (beta chain) was determined in a study of cytomegalovirus exposure and HLA in healthy donors. This CDR3 contains 14 residues. Germline CDR1 and CDR2: MNHNY and SVGAGI (reference sequence). V was clipped by 8 bases and J by 1 base, with 12 bases between them. Amplification used 60 Vbeta primers and 13 Jbeta primers. TCRdb's copy holds only in-frame clones and misses some; the assay was immunoSEQ multiplex PCR. The sample lists some 96,000 clones; around 76% were seen once. This clone was seen only a few times. The chain has TRBV6-6 and TRBJ1-5; D might be TRBD1 (6 bases). This TCR was recovered from a woman aged 60 to 75 in good health and CMV-seropositive. Sequenced input: PBMCs. The DNA of the CDR3 is TGTGCCAGCGACAGGATTATGAGCAATCAGCCCCAGCATTTT. Amino acids: CASDRIMSNQPQHF.